Only a few counts were recorded for the clone carrying this T cell receptor beta chain. Its specificity is not known. None of the donors, who were healthy HIV-negative adults, had recently had acute infections or vaccinations. This CDR3 spans 15 amino acids. Germline V gene data show CDR1 as MNHNS and CDR2 as SASEGT. Trimming shortened V by 4 bases and J by 5 bases, and 15 bases separated the two germline ends. TCRdb's table, derived via immunoSEQ multiplex PCR, lists solely in-frame clones and lacks some. This table has roughly 1,100,000 clones, around 74% appearing once. The sample comes from a study of shared clonotypes between healthy human individuals. Findings and caveats of the study: In contrast to clonotypes shared by all four donors, non-shared clonotypes had lower generation probabilities. Few donors restricted represented genetic and exposure-history diversity. Generally, estimated richness proved larger in naive subsets than it did in memory subsets.

V usage is TRBV6-1 and J usage is TRBJ1-5, with a possible D match to TRBD1 (5 bases). The sequence came from a young man in good health. Source material: memory CD4+ T cells sorted from blood. The subset is: CD45RA-negative fraction. The CDR3 loop is CASSVDGAKDQPQHF. CDR3 in DNA: TGTGCCAGCAGTGTAGATGGGGCGAAGGATCAGCCCCAGCATTTT.